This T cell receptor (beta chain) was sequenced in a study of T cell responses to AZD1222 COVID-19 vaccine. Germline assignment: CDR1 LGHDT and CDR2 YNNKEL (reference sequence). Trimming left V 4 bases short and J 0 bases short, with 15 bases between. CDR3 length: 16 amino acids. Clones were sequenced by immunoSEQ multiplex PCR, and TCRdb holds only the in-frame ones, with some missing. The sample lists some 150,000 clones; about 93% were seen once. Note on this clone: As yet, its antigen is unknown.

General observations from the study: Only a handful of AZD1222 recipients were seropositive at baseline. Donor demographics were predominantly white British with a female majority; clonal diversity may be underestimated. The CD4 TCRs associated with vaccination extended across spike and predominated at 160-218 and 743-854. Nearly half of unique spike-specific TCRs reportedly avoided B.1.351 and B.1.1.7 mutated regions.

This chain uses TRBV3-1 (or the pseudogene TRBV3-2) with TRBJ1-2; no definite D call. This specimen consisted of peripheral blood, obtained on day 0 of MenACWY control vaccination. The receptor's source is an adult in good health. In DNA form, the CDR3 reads TGTGCCAGCAGCCCCTCCGGCATCCTGCCTAACTATGGCTACACCTTC. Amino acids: CASSPSGILPNYGYTF.